Listed here are 18 T cell receptor beta chains from one sample, sequenced in a study of blood T cells in healthy people across ages. A second PCR of roughly 7 to 11 cycles used a sample-barcoded 5' primer and a J-beta primer mix. One entry per CDR3 protein, called by TCRdb with MiXCR from the 5' RACE reads. Among about 970,000 distinct CDR3 sequences listed, roughly 51% were seen once. Sequenced: blood. The receptors shown here come from a woman aged 55-69 years in good health.

This chain links TRBV20-1 with TRBJ2-3, with 14 bases aligning to TRBD2. The CDR3 length is 15 residues. Germline CDR1 is DFQATT and CDR2 is SNEGSKA (reference sequence). The J segment lost 6 bases and the V segment lost 3 bases, leaving 5 bases of the junction unmatched. The CDR3 nucleotides are TGCAGTGCTAGGGGACTAGCGGGAGCGTGGGATACGCAGTATTTT. Translation gives CSARGLAGAWDTQYF.

The chain joins TRBV20-1 to TRBJ2-7; the D gene is possibly TRBD2 (6 bases). With 6 bases removed from V and 6 bases from J, the gap between germline ends came to 12 bases. The CDR3 length is 11 residues. Germline-derived CDR1 and CDR2 are DFQATT and SNEGSKA (reference sequence). CDR3 sequence reads: CSAAPGSEQYF. For the CDR3, the DNA is TGCAGTGCCGCTCCCGGGAGCGAGCAGTACTTC.

V is TRBV4-1 and J is TRBJ2-5, with 9 bases matching TRBD2. Looked up from germline, CDR1 is MGHRA and CDR2 is YSYEKL. This CDR3 has 18 residues. The trim removed 1 base at V and 4 bases at J, leaving 13 bases unmatched. The CDR3 here is CASSQGPSGLAGLETQYF. CDR3 DNA sequence: TGCGCCAGCAGCCAAGGTCCGAGCGGGCTAGCGGGACTAGAGACCCAGTACTTC.

The CDR3: CASSPGTSGRATYEQYF. CDR3 sequence (DNA): TGTGCCAGCAGCCCTGGGACTAGCGGGAGAGCGACCTACGAGCAGTACTTC. The J gene is TRBJ2-7, the V gene TRBV7-7; TRBD2 matches 14 bases. Germline V gene data show CDR1 as SSHAT and CDR2 as FNYEAQ (reference sequence). The CDR3 extends over 17 amino acids. J lost 2 bases, V lost 5 bases, and 8 bases had no gene match.

This clonotype appeared a few times. This CDR3 is CASSFRPGRRDTQYF. The CDR3 DNA reads as TGTGCCAGCAGCTTTCGCCCCGGGCGGCGGGATACGCAGTATTTT. V usage is TRBV5-5 and J usage is TRBJ2-3; D is undetermined. V was cut by 2 bases and J by 6 bases, with 16 bases left in between. CDR1 and CDR2 from the germline V gene are SGHKS and YYEKEE (reference sequence). The CDR3 covers 15 residues. The full variable domain, in which reference TRBV5-5 and TRBJ2-3 provide the parts outside the CDR3, is DAGVTQSPTHLIKTRGQQVTLRCSPISGHKSVSWYQQVLGQGPQFIFQYYEKEERGRGNFPDRFSARQFPNYSSELNVNALLLGDSALYLCASSFRPGRRDTQYFGPGTRLTVL.

Written as DNA, the CDR3 is TGCAGTGCTAGCCCCCCTGGGGTAGCGGGAGCCATGGGGGCAGATACGCAGTATTTT. Its protein product is CSASPPGVAGAMGADTQYF. The rearrangement joins TRBV20-1 to TRBJ2-3; 9 nucleotides line up with TRBD2. Trimming cost V 3 bases and J 4 bases; bases outside gene matches: 20. In germline, CDR1 is DFQATT, CDR2 SNEGSKA (reference sequence). The CDR3 runs 19 residues.

On this clonotype: This could be a read error, since a much larger clone is one nucleotide away. The gene calls are TRBV20-1 and TRBJ2-7; D may be TRBD1 or TRBD2 (5 bases each). CDR1 is DFQATT, CDR2 SNEGSKA, per germline (reference sequence). This CDR3 has 13 amino acids. The CDR3 DNA reads TGCAGTGCTGGAGATCACGGGGCTAGGGGGCAGTACTTC. Translating gives CSAGDHGARGQYF.

This clonotype has at least ten counts. The V gene is TRBV28, the J gene TRBJ1-2, with D tentatively TRBD1 (5 bases). Trimming removed 6 bases from V and 0 bases from J, with 8 bases in between. Germline CDR1 is MDHEN and CDR2 is SYDVKM. CDR3 size: 13 residues. CDR3 nucleotide sequence: TGTGCCAGCAGCCCGGACACTAACTATGGCTACACCTTC. Amino acids: CASSPDTNYGYTF.

V and J are TRBV27 and TRBJ2-1; 11 bases align to TRBD2. Germline V CDR1 and CDR2: MNHEY, SMNVEV (reference sequence). V gave up 8 bases and J gave up 4 bases; unmatched junction bases: 10. The CDR3 covers 16 residues. The CDR3 coding sequence is TGTGCCAGCTCCCGCGGGACTAGCGGCAAGTACAATGAGCAGTTCTTC. It specifies CASSRGTSGKYNEQFF.

V and J are TRBV5-1 and TRBJ1-6; the match to TRBD1 covers 10 bases. V shed 3 bases and J 8 bases; nucleotides not matched to a gene: 2. The CDR3 sequence is 14 residues long. Germline-derived CDR1 and CDR2 are SGHRS and YFSETQ. The chain's CDR3 is CASSWTGGDSPLHF. As DNA, the CDR3 is TGCGCCAGCAGCTGGACAGGGGGGGATTCACCCCTCCACTTT.

This chain joins TRBV28 and TRBJ2-2; tentative D call: TRBD2 (6 bases). This CDR3 comprises 17 residues. Per the germline V gene, CDR1 is MDHEN and CDR2 is SYDVKM. The ends were cut back, 2 bases at V and 3 bases at J, with 16 bases in the middle. The CDR3 DNA sequence: TGTGCCAGCAGTTTAGTGGGTTGGACGGGGGACACCGGGGAGCTGTTTTTT. It encodes CASSLVGWTGDTGELFF.

The CDR3 nucleotides are TGCAGTGCTGATCGACTAGCGGGGCCCCTAGAGCAGTACTTC. Protein product: CSADRLAGPLEQYF. The rearrangement uses TRBV20-1 and TRBJ2-7; 11 bases are a match to TRBD2. The CDR3 is 14 residues long. From germline, CDR1 is DFQATT and CDR2 SNEGSKA (reference sequence). J gave up 7 bases and V 5 bases, and 10 bases lay outside the gene matches.

This clonotype was counted a few times. The chain links TRBV4-1 to TRBJ2-1, with 9 bases that match TRBD2. V gave up 0 bases and J gave up 7 bases; unmatched junction bases: 13. CDR3 length: 18 amino acids. The germline V gene has CDR1 MGHRA and CDR2 YSYEKL. CDR3 nucleotides: TGCGCCAGCAGCCAAGATGGAGTATCAGGACTAGCGAGGAATGAGCAGTTCTTC. The encoded protein is CASSQDGVSGLARNEQFF.

The rearrangement links TRBV6-2 or TRBV6-3 to TRBJ2-7; tentative D call: TRBD2 (6 bases). The CDR3 is 15 residues long. Germline V gene sequence: CDR1 MNHEY, CDR2 SVGEGT. Trimming pared 4 bases from V and 6 bases from J, leaving 19 bases between. CDR3 bases: TGTGCCAGCAGTTTTTCGGCGGGAACTTCAAGCGAGCAGTACTTC. Encoded protein: CASSFSAGTSSEQYF.

The chain is built from TRBV10-3 and TRBJ2-7, with unresolved D. The CDR3 runs 12 residues. Germline V gives CDR1 ENHRY, CDR2 SYGVKD. Trimming took off 4 bases at V and 6 bases at J, with 10 bases between the two ends. The CDR3 coding sequence is TGTGCCATCAGTGCCTCGAAGGTCGAGCAGTACTTC. This translates into CAISASKVEQYF.

V gene TRBV29-1 combines with J gene TRBJ2-3; 9 bases line up with TRBD1. The V gene's germline CDR1 is SQVTM and CDR2 ANQGSEA. With 6 bases clipped from V and 5 bases from J, the junction kept 6 bases outside the gene matches. The CDR3 is 13 residues long. The CDR3 nucleotides are TGCAGCGTAAAACAGGGGGCGGGAGATACGCAGTATTTT. Its translation: CSVKQGAGDTQYF.

The chain is built from TRBV10-3 and TRBJ2-1; the D gene is possibly TRBD2 (6 bases). Trimming took off 3 bases at V and 7 bases at J, with 13 bases between the two ends. The CDR3 runs 14 residues. In germline, CDR1 is ENHRY, CDR2 SYGVKD. CDR3 in amino acids: CAISDPAGSNEQFF. The CDR3 DNA is TGTGCCATCAGTGATCCTGCGGGATCAAATGAGCAGTTCTTC.

This chain links TRBV14 with TRBJ2-4; the D is unclear. The J call may be incorrect, as the DNA end agrees better with TRBJ2-7. In germline, CDR1 is SGHDN, CDR2 FVKESK. CDR3 size: 14 residues. CDR3 DNA sequence: TGTGCCAGCAGCCCGGAGCAGCCTCCCTACGAGCAGTACTTC. It codes for CASSPEQPPYEQYF.